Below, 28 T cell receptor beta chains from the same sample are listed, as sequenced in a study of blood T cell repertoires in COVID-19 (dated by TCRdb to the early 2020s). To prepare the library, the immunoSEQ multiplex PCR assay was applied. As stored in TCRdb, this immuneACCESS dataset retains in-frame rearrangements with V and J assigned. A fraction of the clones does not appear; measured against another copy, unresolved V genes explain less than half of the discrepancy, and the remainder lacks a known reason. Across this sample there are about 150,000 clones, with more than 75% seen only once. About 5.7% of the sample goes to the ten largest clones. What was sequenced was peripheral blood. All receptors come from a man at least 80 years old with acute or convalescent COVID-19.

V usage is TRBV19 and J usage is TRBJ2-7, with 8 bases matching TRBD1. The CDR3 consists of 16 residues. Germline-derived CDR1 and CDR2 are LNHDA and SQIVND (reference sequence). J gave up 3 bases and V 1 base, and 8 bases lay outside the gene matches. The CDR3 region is CASSIASGGVNYEQYF. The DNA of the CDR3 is TGTGCCAGTAGTATAGCTTCAGGGGGCGTCAACTACGAGCAGTACTTC.

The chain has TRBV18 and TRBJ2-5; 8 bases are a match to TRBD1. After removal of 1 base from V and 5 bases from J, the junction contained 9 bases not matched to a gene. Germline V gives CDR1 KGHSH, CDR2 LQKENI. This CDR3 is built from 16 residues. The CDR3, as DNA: TGTGCCAGCTCACCACGTCCCCAGGGGGCTTCCGAGACCCAGTACTTC. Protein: CASSPRPQGASETQYF.

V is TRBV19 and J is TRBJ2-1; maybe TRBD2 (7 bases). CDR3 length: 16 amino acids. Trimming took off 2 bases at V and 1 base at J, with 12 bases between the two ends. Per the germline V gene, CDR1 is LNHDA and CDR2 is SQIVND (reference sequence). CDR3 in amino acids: CASSIRGARSYNEQFF. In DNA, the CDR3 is TGTGCCAGTAGTATACGGGGGGCGCGGTCCTACAATGAGCAGTTCTTC.

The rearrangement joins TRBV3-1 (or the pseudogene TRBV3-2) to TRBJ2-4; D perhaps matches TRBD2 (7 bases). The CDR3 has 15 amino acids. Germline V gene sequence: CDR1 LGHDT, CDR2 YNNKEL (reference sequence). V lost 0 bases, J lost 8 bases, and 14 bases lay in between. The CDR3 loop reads CASSQDGGLGDIQYF. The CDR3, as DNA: TGTGCCAGCAGCCAAGACGGGGGGCTGGGAGACATTCAGTACTTC.

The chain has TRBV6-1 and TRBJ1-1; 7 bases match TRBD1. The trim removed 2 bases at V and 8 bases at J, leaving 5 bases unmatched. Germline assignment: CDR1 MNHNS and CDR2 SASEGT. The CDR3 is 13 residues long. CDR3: CASSESRDREAFF. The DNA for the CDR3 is TGTGCCAGCAGTGAAAGCCGGGACAGAGAAGCTTTCTTT.

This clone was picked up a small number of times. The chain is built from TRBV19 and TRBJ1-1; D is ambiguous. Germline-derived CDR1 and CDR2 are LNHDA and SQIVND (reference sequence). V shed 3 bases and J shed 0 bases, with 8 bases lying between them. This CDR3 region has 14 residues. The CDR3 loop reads CASSILQLNTEAFF. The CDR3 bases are TGTGCCAGTAGTATTCTACAGTTGAACACTGAAGCTTTCTTT.

DNA for the CDR3: TGTGCCAGCAGCCGCGGACAGGGAGGGTCCTACGAGCAGTACTTC. Translating gives CASSRGQGGSYEQYF. This chain uses TRBV7-8 with TRBJ2-7, with D perhaps matching TRBD1 (8 bases). Germline V gives CDR1 SGHVS, CDR2 FQNEAQ. V shed 5 bases and J shed 1 base, with 15 bases lying between them. The CDR3 totals 15 residues.

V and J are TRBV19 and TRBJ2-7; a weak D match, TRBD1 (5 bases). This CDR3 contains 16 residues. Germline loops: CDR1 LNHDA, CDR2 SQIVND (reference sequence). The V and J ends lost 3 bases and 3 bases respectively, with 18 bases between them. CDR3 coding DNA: TGTGCCAGTAGTATTAGGGGCCAAACCCCTTTCTACGAGCAGTACTTC. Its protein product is CASSIRGQTPFYEQYF.

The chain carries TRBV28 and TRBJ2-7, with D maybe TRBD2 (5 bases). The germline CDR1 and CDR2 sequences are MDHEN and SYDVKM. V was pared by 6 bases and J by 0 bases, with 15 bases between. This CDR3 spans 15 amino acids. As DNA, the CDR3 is TGTGCCAGCAGCACTATTAGCGCTAGCTCCTACGAGCAGTACTTC. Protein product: CASSTISASSYEQYF.

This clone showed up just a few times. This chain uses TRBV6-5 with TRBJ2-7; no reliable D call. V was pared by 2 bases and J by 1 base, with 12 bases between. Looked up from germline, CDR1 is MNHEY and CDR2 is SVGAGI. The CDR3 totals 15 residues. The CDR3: CASSYDLARSYEQYF. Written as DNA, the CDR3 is TGTGCCAGCAGTTACGATTTGGCCAGGTCCTACGAGCAGTACTTC.

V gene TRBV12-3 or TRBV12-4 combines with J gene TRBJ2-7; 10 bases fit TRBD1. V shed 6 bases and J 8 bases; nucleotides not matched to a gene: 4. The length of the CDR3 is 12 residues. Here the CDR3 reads CASRRQGAQQYF. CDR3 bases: TGTGCCAGCAGGCGACAGGGGGCACAGCAGTACTTC.

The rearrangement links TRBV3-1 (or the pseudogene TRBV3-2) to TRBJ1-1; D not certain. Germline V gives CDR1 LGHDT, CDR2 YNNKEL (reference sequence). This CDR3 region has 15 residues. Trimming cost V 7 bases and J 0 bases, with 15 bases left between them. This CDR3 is CASTPAAGMNTEAFF. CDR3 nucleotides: TGTGCCAGCACTCCAGCGGCGGGAATGAACACTGAAGCTTTCTTT.

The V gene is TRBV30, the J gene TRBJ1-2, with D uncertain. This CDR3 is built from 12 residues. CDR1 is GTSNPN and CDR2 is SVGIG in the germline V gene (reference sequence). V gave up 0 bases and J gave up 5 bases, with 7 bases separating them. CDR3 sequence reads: CAWSVNGYGYTF. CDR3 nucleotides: TGTGCCTGGAGTGTAAACGGGTATGGCTACACCTTC.

The CDR3 DNA is TGTGCCAGCAGCTTAGATGTCTCAGACTACGAGCAGTACTTC. This sequence encodes CASSLDVSDYEQYF. This chain links TRBV11-1 with TRBJ2-7, with unresolved D. The CDR3 loop spans 14 amino acids. V lost 1 base and J lost 3, with 10 bases in between. From germline, CDR1 is SGHAT and CDR2 FQDESV (reference sequence).

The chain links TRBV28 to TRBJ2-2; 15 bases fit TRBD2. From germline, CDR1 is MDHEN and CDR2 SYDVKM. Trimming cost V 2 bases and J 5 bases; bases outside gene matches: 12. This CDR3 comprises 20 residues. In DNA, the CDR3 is TGTGCCAGCAGTTTAGGGGCCGGACTAGCGGGAGGGCCTAGGACCGGGGAGCTGTTTTTT. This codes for CASSLGAGLAGGPRTGELFF.

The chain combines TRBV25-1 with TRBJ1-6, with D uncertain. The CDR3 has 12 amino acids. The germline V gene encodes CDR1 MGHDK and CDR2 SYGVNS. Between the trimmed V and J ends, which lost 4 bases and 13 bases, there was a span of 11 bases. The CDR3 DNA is TGTGCCAGCAGTGTAGCCATAGGTCCCCTCCACTTT. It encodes CASSVAIGPLHF.

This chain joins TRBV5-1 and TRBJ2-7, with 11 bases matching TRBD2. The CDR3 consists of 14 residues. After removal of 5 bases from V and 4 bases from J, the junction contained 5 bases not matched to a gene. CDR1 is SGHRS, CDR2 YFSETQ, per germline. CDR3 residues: CASSPTSGSYEQYF. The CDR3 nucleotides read TGCGCCAGCAGTCCTACTAGCGGGAGTTACGAGCAGTACTTC.

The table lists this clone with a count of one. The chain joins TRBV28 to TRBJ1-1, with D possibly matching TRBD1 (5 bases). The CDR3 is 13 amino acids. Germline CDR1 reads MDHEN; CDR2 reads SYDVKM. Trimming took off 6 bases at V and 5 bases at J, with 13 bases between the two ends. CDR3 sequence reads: CASSPGEVTEAFF. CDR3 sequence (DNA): TGTGCCAGCAGCCCGGGGGAGGTGACTGAAGCTTTCTTT. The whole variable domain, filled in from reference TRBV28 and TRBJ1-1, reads DVKVTQSSRYLVKRTGEKVFLECVQDMDHENMFWYRQDPGLGLRLIYFSYDVKMKEKGDIPEGYSVSREKKERFSLILESASTNQTSMYLCASSPGEVTEAFFGQGTRLTVV.

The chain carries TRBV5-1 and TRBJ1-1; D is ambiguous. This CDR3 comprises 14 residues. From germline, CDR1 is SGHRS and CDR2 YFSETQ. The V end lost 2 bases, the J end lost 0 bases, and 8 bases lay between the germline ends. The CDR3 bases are TGCGCCAGCAGCTTTCTTTCCGTGAACACTGAAGCTTTCTTT. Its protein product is CASSFLSVNTEAFF.

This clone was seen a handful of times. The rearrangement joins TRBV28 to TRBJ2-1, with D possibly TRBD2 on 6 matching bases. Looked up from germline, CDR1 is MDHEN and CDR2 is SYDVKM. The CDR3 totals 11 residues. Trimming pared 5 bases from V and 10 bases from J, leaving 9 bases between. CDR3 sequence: CASSKSGEQFF. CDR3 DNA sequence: TGTGCCAGCAGTAAAAGCGGGGAGCAGTTCTTC. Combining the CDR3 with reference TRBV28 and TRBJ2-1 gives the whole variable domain DVKVTQSSRYLVKRTGEKVFLECVQDMDHENMFWYRQDPGLGLRLIYFSYDVKMKEKGDIPEGYSVSREKKERFSLILESASTNQTSMYLCASSKSGEQFFGPGTRLTVL.

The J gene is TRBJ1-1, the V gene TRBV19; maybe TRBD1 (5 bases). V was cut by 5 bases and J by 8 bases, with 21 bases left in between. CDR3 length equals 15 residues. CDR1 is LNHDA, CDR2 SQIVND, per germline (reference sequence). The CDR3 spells CASSWGGQSGREAFF. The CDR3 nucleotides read TGTGCCAGTAGTTGGGGTGGACAAAGTGGGCGAGAAGCTTTCTTT.

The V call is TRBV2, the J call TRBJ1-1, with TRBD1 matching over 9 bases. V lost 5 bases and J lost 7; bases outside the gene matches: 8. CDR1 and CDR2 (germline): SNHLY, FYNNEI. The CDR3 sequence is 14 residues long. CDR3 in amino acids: CASSLTGGFVEAFF. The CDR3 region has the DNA TGTGCCAGCAGTTTAACAGGGGGCTTCGTTGAAGCTTTCTTT.

CDR3 nucleotide sequence: TGCGCCAGCAGCCCGGTCGTGAGGACTAGAGGAATCACAGATACGCAGTATTTT. It specifies CASSPVVRTRGITDTQYF. This rearrangement joins TRBV4-1 to TRBJ2-3; TRBD2 aligns across 7 bases. V was clipped by 4 bases and J by 2 bases; unmatched bases: 15. The CDR3 sequence is 18 residues long. The V gene's germline CDR1 is MGHRA and CDR2 YSYEKL.

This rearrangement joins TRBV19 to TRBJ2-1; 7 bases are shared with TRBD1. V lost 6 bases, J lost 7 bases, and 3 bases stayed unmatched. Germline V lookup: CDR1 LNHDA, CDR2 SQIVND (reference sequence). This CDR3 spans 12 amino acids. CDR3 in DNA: TGTGCCAGTAGGGACAGGACGAATGAGCAGTTCTTC. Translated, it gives CASRDRTNEQFF.

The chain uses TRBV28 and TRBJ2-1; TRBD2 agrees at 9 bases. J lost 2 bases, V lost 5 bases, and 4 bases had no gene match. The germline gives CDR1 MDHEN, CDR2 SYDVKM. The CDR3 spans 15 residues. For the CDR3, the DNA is TGTGCCAGCAGTCAAACTAGCGGGCCCTACAATGAGCAGTTCTTC. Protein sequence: CASSQTSGPYNEQFF.

The CDR3 spells CASSIQGTSGNTQYF. Here the CDR3 DNA reads TGTGCCAGTAGTATACAAGGGACTAGCGGAAATACGCAGTATTTT. V is TRBV19 and J is TRBJ2-3, with 11 bases identical to TRBD2. Germline V lookup: CDR1 LNHDA, CDR2 SQIVND (reference sequence). The V gene end was trimmed by 2 bases and the J gene end by 7 bases; junction bases not matched to a gene: 5. The CDR3 has 15 amino acids.

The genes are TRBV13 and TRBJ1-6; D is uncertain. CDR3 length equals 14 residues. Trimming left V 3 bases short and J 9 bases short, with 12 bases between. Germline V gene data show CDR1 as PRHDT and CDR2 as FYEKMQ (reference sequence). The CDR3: CASSFKHTGSPLHF. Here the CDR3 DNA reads TGTGCCAGCAGCTTCAAACACACGGGTTCACCCCTCCACTTT.

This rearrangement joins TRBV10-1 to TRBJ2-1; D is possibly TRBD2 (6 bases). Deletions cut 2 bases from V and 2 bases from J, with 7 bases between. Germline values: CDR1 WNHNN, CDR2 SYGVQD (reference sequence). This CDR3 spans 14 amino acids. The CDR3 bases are TGCGCCAGCAGTGAGACGGGAGCCTACAATGAGCAGTTCTTC. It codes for CASSETGAYNEQFF.